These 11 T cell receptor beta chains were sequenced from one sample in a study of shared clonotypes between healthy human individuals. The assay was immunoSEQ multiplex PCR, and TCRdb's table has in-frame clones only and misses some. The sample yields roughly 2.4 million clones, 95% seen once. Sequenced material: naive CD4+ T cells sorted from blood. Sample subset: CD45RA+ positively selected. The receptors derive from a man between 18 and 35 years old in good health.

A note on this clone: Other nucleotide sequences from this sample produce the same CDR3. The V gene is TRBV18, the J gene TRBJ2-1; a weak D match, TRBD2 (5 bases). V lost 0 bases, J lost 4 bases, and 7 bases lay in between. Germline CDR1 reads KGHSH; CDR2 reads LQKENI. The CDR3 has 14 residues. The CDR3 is CASSPPAGYNEQFF. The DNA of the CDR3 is TGTGCCAGCTCACCACCGGCGGGTTACAATGAGCAGTTCTTC.

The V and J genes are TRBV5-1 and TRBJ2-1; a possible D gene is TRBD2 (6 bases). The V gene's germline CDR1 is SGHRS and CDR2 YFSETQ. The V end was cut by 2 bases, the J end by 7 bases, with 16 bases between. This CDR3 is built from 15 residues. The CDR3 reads CASSFEGGFVNEQFF. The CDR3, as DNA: TGCGCCAGCAGCTTCGAGGGAGGCTTCGTGAATGAGCAGTTCTTC.

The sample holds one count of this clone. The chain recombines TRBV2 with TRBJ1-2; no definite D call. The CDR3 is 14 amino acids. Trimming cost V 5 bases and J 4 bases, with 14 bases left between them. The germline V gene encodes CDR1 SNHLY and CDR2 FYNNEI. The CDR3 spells CASSTGRTGYGYTF. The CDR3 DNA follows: TGTGCCAGCAGTACGGGCCGTACGGGCTATGGCTACACCTTC.

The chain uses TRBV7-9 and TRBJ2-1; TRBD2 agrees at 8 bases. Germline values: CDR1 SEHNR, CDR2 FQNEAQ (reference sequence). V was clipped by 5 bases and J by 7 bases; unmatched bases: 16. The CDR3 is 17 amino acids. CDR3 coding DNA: TGTGCCAGCAGCGTGGGGGCCGGTAGCGGGATAGGGAATGAGCAGTTCTTC. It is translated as CASSVGAGSGIGNEQFF.

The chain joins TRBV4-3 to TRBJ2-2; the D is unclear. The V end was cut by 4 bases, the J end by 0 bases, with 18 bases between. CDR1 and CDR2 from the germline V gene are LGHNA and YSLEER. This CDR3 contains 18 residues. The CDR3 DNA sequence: TGCGCCAGCAGCCCCAGGCAACTCCTATTGCCGAACACCGGGGAGCTGTTTTTT. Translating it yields CASSPRQLLLPNTGELFF.

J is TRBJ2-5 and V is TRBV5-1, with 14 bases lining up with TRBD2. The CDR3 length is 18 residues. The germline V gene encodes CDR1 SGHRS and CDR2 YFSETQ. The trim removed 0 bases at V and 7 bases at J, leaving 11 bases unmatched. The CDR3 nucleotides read TGCGCCAGCAGCTTGGCCGGGACTAGCGGGAGTGGGTTCGCGACCCAGTACTTC. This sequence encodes CASSLAGTSGSGFATQYF.

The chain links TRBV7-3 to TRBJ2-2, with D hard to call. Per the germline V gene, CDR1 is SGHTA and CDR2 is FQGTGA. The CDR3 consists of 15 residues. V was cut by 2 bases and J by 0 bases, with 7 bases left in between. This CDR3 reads CASSLGQTNTGELFF. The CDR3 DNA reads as TGTGCCAGCAGCTTAGGGCAAACGAACACCGGGGAGCTGTTTTTT.

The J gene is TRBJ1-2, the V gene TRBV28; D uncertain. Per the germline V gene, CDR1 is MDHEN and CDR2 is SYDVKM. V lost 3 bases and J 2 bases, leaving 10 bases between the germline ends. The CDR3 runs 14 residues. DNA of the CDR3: TGTGCCAGCAGTTTCGAGACCCACAACTATGGCTACACCTTC. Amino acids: CASSFETHNYGYTF.

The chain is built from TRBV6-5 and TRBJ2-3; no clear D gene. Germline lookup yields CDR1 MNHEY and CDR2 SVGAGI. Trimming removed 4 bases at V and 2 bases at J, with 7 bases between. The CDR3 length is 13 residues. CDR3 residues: CASSFTDTDTQYF. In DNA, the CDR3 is TGTGCCAGCAGTTTTACGGACACAGATACGCAGTATTTT.

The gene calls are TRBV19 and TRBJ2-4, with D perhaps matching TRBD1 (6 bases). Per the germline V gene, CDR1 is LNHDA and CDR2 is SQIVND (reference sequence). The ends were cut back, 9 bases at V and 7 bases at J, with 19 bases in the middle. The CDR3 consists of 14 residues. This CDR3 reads CASGTPADLNIQYF. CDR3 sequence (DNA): TGTGCCAGCGGGACACCCGCAGATCTGAACATTCAGTACTTC.

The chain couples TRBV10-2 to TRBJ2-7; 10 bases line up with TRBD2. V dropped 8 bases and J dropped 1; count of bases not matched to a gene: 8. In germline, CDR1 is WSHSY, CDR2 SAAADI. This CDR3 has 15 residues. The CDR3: CASRGSGRGSYEQYF. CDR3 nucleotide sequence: TGCGCCAGCCGCGGGAGCGGGAGGGGTTCCTACGAGCAGTACTTC.